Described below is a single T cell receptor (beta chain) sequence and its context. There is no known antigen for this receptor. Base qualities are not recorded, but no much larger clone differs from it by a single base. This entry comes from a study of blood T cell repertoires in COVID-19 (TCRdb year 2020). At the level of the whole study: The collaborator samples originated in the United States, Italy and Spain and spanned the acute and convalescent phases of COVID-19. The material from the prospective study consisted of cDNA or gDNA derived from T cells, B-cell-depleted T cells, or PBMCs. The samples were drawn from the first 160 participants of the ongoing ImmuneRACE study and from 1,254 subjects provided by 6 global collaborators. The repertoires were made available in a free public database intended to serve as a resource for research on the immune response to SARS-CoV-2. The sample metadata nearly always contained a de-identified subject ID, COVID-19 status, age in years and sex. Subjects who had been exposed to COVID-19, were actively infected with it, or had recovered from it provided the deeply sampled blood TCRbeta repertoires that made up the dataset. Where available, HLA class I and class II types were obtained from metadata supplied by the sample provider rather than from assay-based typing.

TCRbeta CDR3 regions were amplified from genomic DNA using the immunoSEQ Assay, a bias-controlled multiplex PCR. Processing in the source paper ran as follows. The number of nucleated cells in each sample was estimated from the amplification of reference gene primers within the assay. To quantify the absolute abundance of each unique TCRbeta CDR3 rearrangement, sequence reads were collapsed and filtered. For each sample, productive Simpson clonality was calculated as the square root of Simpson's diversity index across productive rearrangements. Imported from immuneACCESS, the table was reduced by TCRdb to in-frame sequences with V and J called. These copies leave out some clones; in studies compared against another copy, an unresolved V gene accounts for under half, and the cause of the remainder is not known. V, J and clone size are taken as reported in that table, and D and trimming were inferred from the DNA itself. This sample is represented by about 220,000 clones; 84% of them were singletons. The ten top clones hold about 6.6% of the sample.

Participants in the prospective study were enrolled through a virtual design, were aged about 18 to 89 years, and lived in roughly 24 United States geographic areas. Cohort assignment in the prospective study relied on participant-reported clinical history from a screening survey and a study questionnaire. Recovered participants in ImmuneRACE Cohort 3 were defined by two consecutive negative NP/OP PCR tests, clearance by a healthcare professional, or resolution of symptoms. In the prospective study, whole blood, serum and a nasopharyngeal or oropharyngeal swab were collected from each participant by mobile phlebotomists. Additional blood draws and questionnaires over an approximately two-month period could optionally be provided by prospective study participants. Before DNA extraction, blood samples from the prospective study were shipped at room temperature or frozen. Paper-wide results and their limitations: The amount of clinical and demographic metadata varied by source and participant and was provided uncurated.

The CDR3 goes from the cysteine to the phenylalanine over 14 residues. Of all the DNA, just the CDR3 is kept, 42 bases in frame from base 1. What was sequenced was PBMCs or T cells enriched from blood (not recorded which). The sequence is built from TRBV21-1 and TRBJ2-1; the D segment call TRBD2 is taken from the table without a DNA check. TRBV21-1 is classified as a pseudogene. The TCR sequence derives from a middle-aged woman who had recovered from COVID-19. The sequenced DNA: TGTGCCAGCAGCTCGGGACTAATTTACAATGAGCAGTTCTTC. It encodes CASSSGLIYNEQFF.